This T cell receptor beta chain was captured in a study of blood T cell repertoires in COVID-19. This clone came up many times. Method: immunoSEQ multiplex PCR; TCRdb's copy keeps in-frame clones and lacks some. The table has under 150,000 clones, about 82% seen once; the top ten hold around 4.8%. Material: peripheral blood. This TCR was recovered from a woman older than 75 with active or convalescent COVID-19.

CDR3 sequence (DNA): TGTGCCAGCTCACCCTCCGGTGACAGGACTTTCTCTGGAAACACCATATATTTT. Translation gives CASSPSGDRTFSGNTIYF. The chain recombines TRBV18 with TRBJ1-3; TRBD1 is a possible D gene (6 bases). Trimming left V 3 bases short and J 0 bases short, with 18 bases between. Germline values: CDR1 KGHSH, CDR2 LQKENI. This CDR3 contains 18 residues.